The next 26 T cell receptor beta chains were all read from a single sample in a study of vaccination and CD4 T cells after COVID-19. No antigen is known for these receptors. Scientists ran DNA taken from cultured CD4+ T cells through the Oncomine TCR Beta short-read assay for sequencing. TCRdb analysed the PCR reads with MiXCR anew, one entry per CDR3 protein. The repertoire holds approximately 22,000 distinct CDR3 sequences, roughly 40% seen once, with roughly 9.9% in the top ten. Time point reported: late sampling 161 to 241 days after vaccination in a few convalescent patients. Treatment meaning: roughly 11-day PBMC culture with coronavirus spike peptide pools or control peptides (ViraFEST assay). The starting material was CD4+ T cells from blood, cultured in vitro, obtained about 7 months after SARS-CoV-2 vaccination. The receptors were gathered from a human donor who had recovered from COVID-19.

The rearrangement joins TRBV18 to TRBJ2-1, with D unclear. Germline assignment: CDR1 KGHSH and CDR2 LQKENI. Trimming removed 3 bases from V and 5 bases from J, with 8 bases in between. The CDR3 has 13 amino acids. This chain's CDR3 is CASSPQLHNEQFF. The CDR3 coding sequence is TGTGCCAGCTCACCGCAGCTGCACAATGAGCAGTTCTTC.

This clonotype was seen more than once but under ten times. Germline is not matched at one junction end, which may reflect a read error. This chain uses TRBV25-1 with TRBJ1-5; D is unresolved. CDR3 size: 13 residues. Per the germline V gene, CDR1 is MGHDK and CDR2 is SYGVNS. CDR3 sequence: CASSEPSGQRQHF. CDR3 nucleotide sequence: TGTGCCAGCAGTGAACCATCGGGCCAGCGCCAGCATTTT.

The chain links TRBV7-3 to TRBJ2-1; D gene uncertain. The V gene lost 2 bases and the J gene lost 3 bases, with 8 bases spanning the gap. Germline CDR1 SGHTA, CDR2 FQGTGA. This CDR3 contains 14 residues. The CDR3 DNA reads TGTGCCAGCAGCTTATACCCGGACTACAATGAGCAGTTCTTC. As protein: CASSLYPDYNEQFF.

The rearrangement uses TRBV20-1 and TRBJ1-5, with a weak D call TRBD1 (5 bases). Trimming cost V 5 bases and J 1 base, with 9 bases left between them. CDR1 and CDR2 from the germline V gene are DFQATT and SNEGSKA (reference sequence). The length of the CDR3 is 13 residues. The CDR3 here is CSADSQSNQPQHF. CDR3 DNA sequence: TGCAGTGCTGACAGCCAGAGCAATCAGCCCCAGCATTTT.

V usage is TRBV4-2 and J usage is TRBJ2-7; D unresolved. Per germline, CDR1 LGHNA and CDR2 YNFKEQ. Trimming took off 0 bases at V and 3 bases at J, with 6 bases between the two ends. CDR3 length equals 13 residues. CDR3 amino acids: CASSQEASYEQYF. CDR3 nucleotides: TGTGCCAGCAGCCAAGAGGCCAGCTACGAGCAGTACTTC.

The J gene is TRBJ1-5, the V gene TRBV6-1; perhaps TRBD1 as D (6 bases). Germline V gene sequence: CDR1 MNHNS, CDR2 SASEGT. V was pared by 6 bases and J by 2 bases, with 14 bases between. The CDR3 length is 15 residues. The CDR3 reads CASSPSGGGNQPQHF. The CDR3 nucleotides are TGTGCCAGCAGCCCCTCCGGGGGCGGCAATCAGCCCCAGCATTTT.

This clonotype was counted only a few times. The chain uses TRBV7-2 and TRBJ2-3; the D gene is possibly TRBD1 (6 bases). The CDR3 consists of 15 residues. V was trimmed by 1 base and J by 2 bases, leaving 10 bases between them. Per the germline V gene, CDR1 is SGHTA and CDR2 is FQGNSA. The CDR3 sequence is CASSLGGTLTDTQYF. CDR3 DNA sequence: TGTGCCAGCAGCTTAGGGGGGACACTCACAGATACGCAGTATTTT.

The chain uses TRBV2 and TRBJ2-7; 7 nucleotides agree with TRBD1. The trim removed 6 bases at V and 6 bases at J, leaving 8 bases unmatched. The CDR3 sequence is 13 residues long. Germline values: CDR1 SNHLY, CDR2 FYNNEI. CDR3 nucleotide sequence: TGTGCCAGCAGCGTGGACAGGTCCCGCGAGCAGTACTTC. Amino acid sequence: CASSVDRSREQYF.

This clonotype showed up just a few times. The chain couples TRBV7-9 to TRBJ1-1; the D gene is possibly TRBD1 (5 bases). V was clipped by 5 bases and J by 7 bases, with 11 bases between them. CDR3 length: 12 amino acids. Germline CDR1 SEHNR, CDR2 FQNEAQ (reference sequence). The CDR3 sequence: CASSRTLDEAFF. In nucleotides, the CDR3 is TGTGCCAGCAGCCGGACACTGGATGAAGCTTTCTTT.

This clonotype was counted only a few times. The V and J genes are TRBV6-1 and TRBJ1-2; 7 bases map to TRBD1. The CDR3 length is 14 residues. V was pared by 3 bases and J by 2 bases, with 3 bases of the junction left unmatched. Germline V gives CDR1 MNHNS, CDR2 SASEGT. In DNA form, the CDR3 reads TGTGCCAGCAGTGAGTTGACAGGGAACTATGGCTACACCTTC. Its protein product is CASSELTGNYGYTF.

Turning to this clonotype: Germline is not matched at one junction end, which may reflect a read error. The chain is built from TRBV7-7 and TRBJ2-3, with a tentative D call TRBD2 (6 bases). The V gene's germline CDR1 is SSHAT and CDR2 FNYEAQ (reference sequence). CDR3 length: 20 amino acids. CDR3 protein: CASSLAPPGVAGLSTDTQYF. Written as DNA, the CDR3 is TGTGCTAGCAGCTTAGCCCCCCCGGGGGTCGCGGGTCTCAGCACAGATACGCAGTATTTT.

The J gene is TRBJ2-5, the V gene TRBV5-1, with TRBD1 matching 7 bases. The junction had 10 bases not matched to a gene; V was cut back by 3 bases and J by 5 bases. The germline CDR1 and CDR2 sequences are SGHRS and YFSETQ. CDR3 length: 15 amino acids. The CDR3 nucleotides are TGCGCCAGCAGCTCGCCGACAGGGTTCAGGGAGACCCAGTACTTC. Amino acid sequence: CASSSPTGFRETQYF.

V gene TRBV25-1 combines with J gene TRBJ2-5, with a possible D match to TRBD1 (6 bases). V was pared by 4 bases and J by 2 bases, with 29 bases between. This CDR3 region has 20 residues. CDR1 is MGHDK and CDR2 is SYGVNS in the germline V gene. The DNA of the CDR3 is TGTGCCAGCAGTGCTTGGTCGGGGTTATCTCGCAGGGGACCACAAGAGACCCAGTACTTC. Translated: CASSAWSGLSRRGPQETQYF. The entire variable domain, with the rest obtained from reference TRBV25-1 and TRBJ2-5, is as follows: EADIYQTPRYLVIGTGKKITLECSQTMGHDKMYWYQQDPGMELHLIHYSYGVNSTEKGDLSSESTVSRIRTEHFPLTLESARPSHTSQYLCASSAWSGLSRRGPQETQYFGPGTRLLVL.

This clonotype turned up a few times. This sequence joins TRBV6-2 or TRBV6-3 and TRBJ2-5; 7 bases are a match to TRBD1. This CDR3 has 13 residues. The germline V gene encodes CDR1 MNHEY and CDR2 SVGEGT. V shed 7 bases and J 7 bases; nucleotides not matched to a gene: 9. The CDR3 reads CASNSGQVGTQYF. CDR3 nucleotide sequence: TGTGCCAGCAATTCAGGACAGGTCGGGACCCAGTACTTC.

V gene TRBV7-8 combines with J gene TRBJ1-5, with 7 bases aligning to TRBD1. CDR1 is SGHVS and CDR2 is FQNEAQ in the germline V gene. The CDR3 spans 15 residues. Unmatched junction bases numbered 7, after V lost 5 bases and J lost 3 bases. CDR3 sequence: CASSLTTGYNQPQHF. The DNA of the CDR3 is TGTGCCAGCAGCCTCACGACAGGGTACAATCAGCCCCAGCATTTT.

There are a few counts of this clonotype. CDR3 sequence reads: CSARDSRGQPQHF. Here the CDR3 DNA reads TGCAGTGCTAGAGATTCTAGGGGACAGCCCCAGCATTTT. V and J are TRBV20-1 and TRBJ1-5, with a possible D match to TRBD1 (5 bases). This CDR3 spans 13 amino acids. V lost 0 bases, J lost 7 bases, and 10 bases lay in between. Germline V gene lookup returns CDR1 DFQATT and CDR2 SNEGSKA (reference sequence).

The chain couples TRBV7-8 to TRBJ2-5; 9 bases line up with TRBD1. This CDR3 spans 14 amino acids. The V gene's germline CDR1 is SGHVS and CDR2 FQNEAQ. V was clipped by 3 bases and J by 5 bases; unmatched bases: 4. CDR3 residues: CASSLGTGHETQYF. In DNA form, the CDR3 reads TGTGCCAGCAGCTTGGGGACAGGGCACGAGACCCAGTACTTC.

The rearrangement links TRBV10-1 to TRBJ2-7; 7 nucleotides align to TRBD2. V dropped 6 bases and J dropped 5; count of bases not matched to a gene: 7. The germline CDR1 and CDR2 sequences are WNHNN and SYGVQD (reference sequence). CDR3 length: 13 residues. CDR3 DNA: TGCGCCAGCAGGGGCGGGAGTAACCACGAGCAGTACTTC. It translates to CASRGGSNHEQYF.

V usage is TRBV5-5 and J usage is TRBJ2-1, with 9 bases identical to TRBD1. CDR1 and CDR2 (germline): SGHKS, YYEKEE (reference sequence). V dropped 4 bases and J dropped 6; count of bases not matched to a gene: 11. This CDR3 has 16 residues. The DNA of the CDR3 is TGTGCCAGCAGCCTGGGACAGGGAGTTTTGGTCAATGAGCAGTTCTTC. It translates to CASSLGQGVLVNEQFF.

By sample fraction, this clonotype is medium-sized. The V gene is TRBV15, the J gene TRBJ1-1, with D tentatively TRBD1 (5 bases). This CDR3 is 12 amino acids long. Germline V CDR1 and CDR2: LNHNV, YYDKDF (reference sequence). Trimming cost V 3 bases and J 4 bases, with 6 bases left between them. Here the CDR3 reads CATSRRGTEAFF. The CDR3, as DNA: TGTGCCACCAGCAGGAGGGGCACTGAAGCTTTCTTT.

The chain links TRBV7-2 to TRBJ1-2; TRBD1 might be the D (5 bases). The germline V gene has CDR1 SGHTA and CDR2 FQGNSA. The CDR3 sequence is 15 residues long. V dropped 1 base and J dropped 3 bases, with 12 bases sitting between them. This CDR3 reads CASSLGPGEDYGYTF. The CDR3 DNA reads TGTGCCAGCAGCTTAGGGCCGGGGGAGGACTATGGCTACACCTTC.

This clonotype was seen only a few times. One junction end does not reproduce the germline sequence, and a read error may be involved. This chain joins TRBV7-7 and TRBJ2-5, with 9 bases that match TRBD1. CDR3 length: 15 amino acids. The germline V gene encodes CDR1 SSHAT and CDR2 FNYEAQ (reference sequence). The CDR3 protein is CASSLAWTGDETQYF. In DNA form, the CDR3 reads TGTGCTAGCAGCTTAGCCTGGACAGGGGATGAGACCCAGTACTTC. Filled out from reference TRBV7-7 and TRBJ2-5, the complete variable domain reads GAGVSQSPRYKVTKRGQDVTLRCDPISSHATLYWYQQALGQGPEFLTYFNYEAQPDKSGLPSDRFSAERPEGSISTLTIQRTEQRDSAMYRCASSLAWTGDETQYFGPGTRLLVL.

This clonotype was seen more than once but under ten times. V usage is TRBV20-1 and J usage is TRBJ2-5, with D perhaps matching TRBD2 (6 bases). Trimming left V 6 bases short and J 2 bases short, with 19 bases between. This CDR3 region has 15 residues. Germline CDR1 DFQATT, CDR2 SNEGSKA (reference sequence). CDR3 coding DNA: TGCAGTGCCACCCGCCGGGACTCGAGGCAAGAGACCCAGTACTTC. Protein: CSATRRDSRQETQYF.

The rearrangement uses TRBV27 and TRBJ2-7; 8 bases align to TRBD1. Germline trimming cut 9 bases from V and 3 bases from J; bases unmatched to any gene: 7. CDR3 length equals 13 residues. Germline V CDR1 and CDR2: MNHEY, SMNVEV (reference sequence). CDR3: CASARTGYYEQYF. DNA for the CDR3: TGTGCCAGTGCAAGGACAGGGTACTACGAGCAGTACTTC.

The chain has TRBV7-2 and TRBJ2-3; 14 bases fit TRBD2. The CDR3 sequence is 16 residues long. The V and J ends lost 5 bases and 3 bases, in that order; junction bases with no gene match: 4. CDR1 is SGHTA and CDR2 is FQGNSA in the germline V gene. CDR3 in DNA: TGTGCCAGCAGCCCCAGACTAGCGGGAGGGACAGATACGCAGTATTTT. Protein: CASSPRLAGGTDTQYF.

The chain has TRBV11-3 and TRBJ2-5; D unclear. The germline V and J ends were trimmed by 1 base and 6 bases, with 3 bases remaining between them. The germline V gene encodes CDR1 SGHNT and CDR2 YENEEA. The CDR3 spans 11 residues. The CDR3 reads CASSLGKTQYF. CDR3 DNA: TGTGCCAGCAGCTTAGGAAAGACCCAGTACTTC.